These T cell receptor beta chains were read from a single sample in a study of shared clonotypes between healthy human individuals. Measured with immunoSEQ multiplex PCR; TCRdb has only the in-frame clones, and not every one. The table includes some 500,000 clones, about 96% detected once. The sample was naive CD4+ T cells sorted from blood. These receptors all come from a woman in her 30s in good health. CDR3s include the opening cysteine and the closing phenylalanine or tryptophan. The order of the fields is V gene, J gene, D gene, clone size, CDR3 protein, CDR3 DNA. D genes are given only for firm matches. Size values are once, few and many counts, or a class for expanded clones, and some rows have none.

v_call: TRBV19; j_call: TRBJ2-5; d_call: TRBD2; clone_size: .; cdr3_aa: CASSSGRAGQETQYF; cdr3_nt: TGTGCCAGTAGTAGCGGGAGGGCCGGCCAAGAGACCCAGTACTTC
v_call: TRBV21-1; j_call: TRBJ2-1; d_call: .; clone_size: .; cdr3_aa: CASGNGLLYNEQFF; cdr3_nt: TGTGCCAGCGGAAATGGACTACTCTACAATGAGCAGTTCTTC
v_call: TRBV7-2; j_call: TRBJ1-1; d_call: .; clone_size: once; cdr3_aa: CASTRRTANTEAFF; cdr3_nt: TGTGCCAGCACCCGTCGGACAGCGAACACTGAAGCTTTCTTT
v_call: TRBV4-1; j_call: TRBJ2-7; d_call: TRBD2; clone_size: once; cdr3_aa: CASSQGRAGAPEGEQYF; cdr3_nt: TGCGCCAGCAGCCAAGGGAGGGCGGGAGCCCCAGAAGGCGAGCAGTACTTC
v_call: TRBV27; j_call: TRBJ2-7; d_call: .; clone_size: .; cdr3_aa: CASSLRAGYYEQYF; cdr3_nt: TGTGCCAGCAGTTTAAGGGCAGGTTATTACGAGCAGTACTTC
v_call: TRBV30; j_call: TRBJ1-4; d_call: .; clone_size: .; cdr3_aa: CAWSVGEHEKLFF; cdr3_nt: TGTGCCTGGAGTGTGGGGGAACATGAAAAACTGTTTTTT
v_call: TRBV29-1; j_call: TRBJ2-5; d_call: TRBD1; clone_size: .; cdr3_aa: CSVQPGQGLRGETQYF; cdr3_nt: TGCAGCGTTCAACCGGGACAGGGTTTGAGAGGGGAGACCCAGTACTTC
v_call: TRBV5-1; j_call: TRBJ1-2; d_call: .; clone_size: once; cdr3_aa: CASSLAFEGGGYTF; cdr3_nt: TGCGCCAGCAGCTTGGCCTTTGAGGGGGGAGGCTACACCTTC
v_call: TRBV6-1; j_call: TRBJ2-7; d_call: TRBD2; clone_size: .; cdr3_aa: CASRTGLANSYEQYF; cdr3_nt: TGTGCCAGCAGGACCGGACTAGCGAACTCCTACGAGCAGTACTTC
v_call: TRBV6-6; j_call: TRBJ2-1; d_call: .; clone_size: once; cdr3_aa: CASSYQLDREQFF; cdr3_nt: TGTGCCAGCAGTTATCAACTGGATAGGGAGCAGTTCTTC
v_call: TRBV15; j_call: TRBJ2-7; d_call: .; clone_size: .; cdr3_aa: CATSRDRLLISSYEQYF; cdr3_nt: TGTGCCACCAGCAGAGACCGCCTTCTCATTAGCTCCTACGAGCAGTACTTC
v_call: TRBV5-6; j_call: TRBJ2-7; d_call: .; clone_size: once; cdr3_aa: CASSSGRNIYEQYF; cdr3_nt: TGTGCCAGCAGCTCGGGCAGAAATATCTACGAGCAGTACTTC
v_call: TRBV28; j_call: TRBJ2-1; d_call: .; clone_size: .; cdr3_aa: CASSSRGEGFF; cdr3_nt: TGTGCCAGCAGTTCCAGGGGGGAGGGGTTCTTC
v_call: TRBV7-2; j_call: TRBJ2-1; d_call: .; clone_size: .; cdr3_aa: CASSTLFDNEQFF; cdr3_nt: TGTGCCAGCAGCACGCTTTTTGACAATGAGCAGTTCTTC
v_call: TRBV7-9; j_call: TRBJ2-1; d_call: TRBD1; clone_size: .; cdr3_aa: CASNRDRGFDEQFF; cdr3_nt: TGTGCCAGCAACCGGGACAGGGGATTCGATGAGCAGTTCTTC
v_call: TRBV19; j_call: TRBJ1-1; d_call: .; clone_size: .; cdr3_aa: CASSAVVQNTEAFF; cdr3_nt: TGTGCCAGTAGCGCCGTCGTCCAGAACACTGAAGCTTTCTTT
v_call: TRBV7-8; j_call: TRBJ2-2; d_call: .; clone_size: .; cdr3_aa: CASSLARGPTGELFF; cdr3_nt: TGTGCCAGCAGCTTAGCTAGGGGACCCACCGGGGAGCTGTTTTTT
v_call: TRBV5-6; j_call: TRBJ2-2; d_call: .; clone_size: .; cdr3_aa: CASSPRPNTGELFF; cdr3_nt: TGTGCCAGCAGCCCTCGTCCGAACACCGGGGAGCTGTTTTTT
v_call: TRBV21-1; j_call: TRBJ2-6; d_call: .; clone_size: .; cdr3_aa: CARGLAGARGANVLTF; cdr3_nt: TGTGCCAGGGGGCTAGCGGGTGCTCGAGGGGCCAACGTCCTGACTTTC
v_call: TRBV6-5; j_call: TRBJ1-1; d_call: .; clone_size: .; cdr3_aa: CASSYDENTEAFF; cdr3_nt: TGTGCCAGCAGTTACGATGAGAACACTGAAGCTTTCTTT
v_call: TRBV28; j_call: TRBJ2-7; d_call: TRBD1; clone_size: .; cdr3_aa: CASSFAGQGNEQYF; cdr3_nt: TGTGCCAGCAGTTTCGCCGGACAGGGTAACGAGCAGTACTTC
v_call: TRBV19; j_call: TRBJ2-2; d_call: TRBD2; clone_size: .; cdr3_aa: CASSIAGTTTPGELFF; cdr3_nt: TGTGCCAGTAGTATAGCTGGGACTACGACGCCCGGGGAGCTGTTTTTT
v_call: TRBV29-1; j_call: TRBJ2-1; d_call: TRBD2; clone_size: .; cdr3_aa: CSVEGGRLSYDEQFF; cdr3_nt: TGCAGCGTCGAGGGCGGGAGACTTTCCTACGATGAGCAGTTCTTC
v_call: TRBV18; j_call: TRBJ2-3; d_call: TRBD2; clone_size: .; cdr3_aa: CASSPLSSGRDTQYF; cdr3_nt: TGTGCCAGCTCACCACTTTCTAGCGGGAGAGATACGCAGTATTTT
v_call: TRBV7-2; j_call: TRBJ2-5; d_call: TRBD2; clone_size: .; cdr3_aa: CASSLLASGRYQETQYF; cdr3_nt: TGTGCCAGCAGCTTATTGGCGAGCGGGAGGTACCAAGAGACCCAGTACTTC
v_call: TRBV7-2; j_call: TRBJ2-7; d_call: .; clone_size: .; cdr3_aa: CASSLYGTVRGAREQYF; cdr3_nt: TGTGCCAGCAGCTTATATGGGACTGTAAGGGGAGCTCGGGAGCAGTACTTC
v_call: TRBV7-2; j_call: TRBJ1-6; d_call: .; clone_size: .; cdr3_aa: CASSPDVRSPLHF; cdr3_nt: TGTGCCAGCAGCCCCGATGTACGGTCACCCCTCCACTTT
v_call: TRBV21-1; j_call: TRBJ2-7; d_call: .; clone_size: .; cdr3_aa: CASSAGLAGHYEQYF; cdr3_nt: TGTGCCAGCAGCGCGGGACTAGCGGGACACTACGAGCAGTACTTC
v_call: TRBV28; j_call: TRBJ2-7; d_call: TRBD2; clone_size: .; cdr3_aa: CASSLILRLADSYEQYF; cdr3_nt: TGTGCCAGCAGTTTAATTCTGCGACTAGCGGACTCCTACGAGCAGTACTTC
v_call: TRBV4-1; j_call: TRBJ2-7; d_call: .; clone_size: .; cdr3_aa: CASSQVFLATSSYEQYF; cdr3_nt: TGCGCCAGCAGCCAGGTCTTCTTAGCGACTAGCTCCTACGAGCAGTACTTC
v_call: TRBV28; j_call: TRBJ2-7; d_call: .; clone_size: .; cdr3_aa: CASSSTRYEQYF; cdr3_nt: TGTGCCAGCAGCTCAACTAGATACGAGCAGTACTTC
v_call: TRBV7-8; j_call: TRBJ2-3; d_call: .; clone_size: .; cdr3_aa: CASSLIRGLKGGTDTQYF; cdr3_nt: TGTGCCAGCAGCTTAATCCGGGGTTTGAAGGGAGGCACAGATACGCAGTATTTT
v_call: TRBV7-3; j_call: TRBJ2-1; d_call: TRBD2; clone_size: once; cdr3_aa: CASSLTGRDEQFF; cdr3_nt: TGTGCCAGCAGCTTAACAGGGAGGGATGAGCAGTTCTTC
v_call: TRBV7-2; j_call: TRBJ2-3; d_call: TRBD1; clone_size: .; cdr3_aa: CASSIDREDTQYF; cdr3_nt: TGTGCCAGCAGCATAGACAGGGAGGATACGCAGTATTTT
v_call: TRBV7-9; j_call: TRBJ2-1; d_call: .; clone_size: .; cdr3_aa: CASSPRIDGSYSYNEQFF; cdr3_nt: TGTGCCAGCAGCCCACGAATAGACGGGAGTTATTCCTACAATGAGCAGTTCTTC
v_call: TRBV28; j_call: TRBJ1-2; d_call: TRBD1; clone_size: .; cdr3_aa: CASSSTGTGVPGYGYTF; cdr3_nt: TGTGCCAGCAGTTCAACCGGGACAGGGGTTCCGGGGTATGGCTACACCTTC
v_call: TRBV10-3; j_call: TRBJ2-7; d_call: .; clone_size: once; cdr3_aa: CATGRNVDEQYF; cdr3_nt: TGTGCCACCGGACGTAATGTCGACGAGCAGTACTTC
v_call: TRBV21-1; j_call: TRBJ2-4; d_call: .; clone_size: .; cdr3_aa: CASSRLVRAKNIQYF; cdr3_nt: TGTGCCAGCAGTCGTCTAGTCAGGGCCAAAAACATTCAGTACTTC
v_call: TRBV11-3; j_call: TRBJ1-1; d_call: .; clone_size: .; cdr3_aa: CASSEGPDGRGPEAFF; cdr3_nt: TGTGCCAGCAGCGAAGGACCGGACGGGCGGGGCCCTGAAGCTTTCTTT
v_call: TRBV10-1; j_call: TRBJ1-1; d_call: .; clone_size: .; cdr3_aa: CASSGGVNTEAFF; cdr3_nt: TGCGCCAGCAGTGGGGGGGTGAACACTGAAGCTTTCTTT
v_call: TRBV5-1; j_call: TRBJ2-2; d_call: TRBD2; clone_size: once; cdr3_aa: CASSLELADNTGELFF; cdr3_nt: TGCGCCAGCAGCTTGGAACTAGCGGACAACACCGGGGAGCTGTTTTTT
v_call: TRBV11-2; j_call: TRBJ2-7; d_call: .; clone_size: .; cdr3_aa: CASSLGTLPWGEQYF; cdr3_nt: TGTGCCAGCAGCTTAGGGACACTCCCTTGGGGCGAGCAGTACTTC
v_call: TRBV19; j_call: TRBJ2-2; d_call: .; clone_size: .; cdr3_aa: CASSIEPGVTGELFF; cdr3_nt: TGTGCCAGTAGTATAGAGCCAGGAGTCACCGGGGAGCTGTTTTTT
v_call: TRBV19; j_call: TRBJ1-5; d_call: .; clone_size: .; cdr3_aa: CASSIDQIRGRISRATNQPQHF; cdr3_nt: TGTGCCAGTAGTATAGATCAGATCCGGGGGCGGATCTCGAGGGCAACAAATCAGCCCCAGCATTTT
v_call: TRBV28; j_call: TRBJ1-2; d_call: .; clone_size: .; cdr3_aa: CASSLIFQPYGYTF; cdr3_nt: TGTGCCAGCAGTTTGATATTCCAGCCCTATGGCTACACCTTC
v_call: TRBV7-9; j_call: TRBJ2-5; d_call: .; clone_size: .; cdr3_aa: CASSLFASAIQETQYF; cdr3_nt: TGTGCCAGCAGCTTATTTGCTAGCGCAATACAAGAGACCCAGTACTTC
v_call: TRBV6-1; j_call: TRBJ1-2; d_call: TRBD1; clone_size: .; cdr3_aa: CASSAGQGIFYGYTF; cdr3_nt: TGTGCCAGCAGTGCGGGACAGGGGATTTTCTATGGCTACACCTTC
v_call: TRBV28; j_call: TRBJ1-4; d_call: .; clone_size: .; cdr3_aa: CASSSNQQGIREKLFF; cdr3_nt: TGTGCCAGCAGTTCCAATCAACAGGGAATACGTGAAAAACTGTTTTTT
v_call: TRBV5-1; j_call: TRBJ2-7; d_call: .; clone_size: .; cdr3_aa: CAYPGESFSSYEQYF; cdr3_nt: TGCGCCTACCCCGGGGAAAGCTTTTCATCCTACGAGCAGTACTTC
v_call: TRBV6-6; j_call: TRBJ2-1; d_call: .; clone_size: .; cdr3_aa: CASRRDSNKNEQFF; cdr3_nt: TGTGCCAGCAGAAGGGACTCCAACAAGAATGAGCAGTTCTTC
v_call: TRBV28; j_call: TRBJ1-1; d_call: .; clone_size: .; cdr3_aa: CASRQGLLNTEAFF; cdr3_nt: TGTGCCAGCAGGCAGGGACTTCTGAACACTGAAGCTTTCTTT
v_call: TRBV7-9; j_call: TRBJ2-7; d_call: TRBD2; clone_size: .; cdr3_aa: CASSTSGRAHEQYF; cdr3_nt: TGTGCCAGCAGCACGAGCGGGAGGGCCCACGAGCAGTACTTC
v_call: TRBV27; j_call: TRBJ2-7; d_call: TRBD1; clone_size: .; cdr3_aa: CASRTGSREQYF; cdr3_nt: TGTGCCAGCAGGACAGGGTCGCGCGAGCAGTACTTC
v_call: TRBV27; j_call: TRBJ1-4; d_call: .; clone_size: .; cdr3_aa: CASSFYPLGEKLFF; cdr3_nt: TGTGCCAGCAGTTTTTACCCTTTAGGAGAAAAACTGTTTTTT
v_call: TRBV9; j_call: TRBJ2-1; d_call: TRBD2; clone_size: .; cdr3_aa: CASSLTAGGRYNEQFF; cdr3_nt: TGTGCCAGCAGCCTTACGGCGGGAGGGCGGTATAATGAGCAGTTCTTC
v_call: TRBV7-6; j_call: TRBJ2-7; d_call: .; clone_size: .; cdr3_aa: CASSLEGQTEQYF; cdr3_nt: TGTGCCAGCAGCTTAGAGGGCCAAACTGAGCAGTACTTC
v_call: TRBV18; j_call: TRBJ2-5; d_call: TRBD1; clone_size: .; cdr3_aa: CASSFSTGGLETQYF; cdr3_nt: TGTGCCAGCTCATTCTCGACAGGGGGCCTCGAGACCCAGTACTTC
v_call: TRBV18; j_call: TRBJ1-1; d_call: .; clone_size: once; cdr3_aa: CASSPPEGLEAFF; cdr3_nt: TGTGCCAGCTCACCACCGGAGGGGCTGGAGGCTTTCTTT
v_call: TRBV20-1; j_call: TRBJ2-7; d_call: .; clone_size: .; cdr3_aa: CSARQAYEQYF; cdr3_nt: TGCAGTGCTAGGCAAGCCTACGAGCAGTACTTC